This passage covers 18 T cell receptor beta chains from one sample sequenced in a study of cytotoxic CD8 clonotypes in ibrutinib-treated CLL. The data were produced by immunoSEQ multiplex PCR, yet TCRdb's version contains in-frame clones alone and is incomplete. In the table there are some 140,000 clones, around 84% of which are singletons. This sample comprised PBMCs, obtained after 24 months of ibrutinib treatment. These receptors originate from a human donor with chronic lymphocytic leukemia.

The V gene is TRBV11-2, the J gene TRBJ2-3; D remains ambiguous. Deletions cut 7 bases from V and 4 bases from J, with 9 bases between. Germline CDR1 is SGHAT and CDR2 is FQNNGV. The CDR3 consists of 12 residues. The CDR3 DNA sequence: TGTGCCAGCATGGCCAGCGCAGATACGCAGTATTTT. The encoded protein is CASMASADTQYF. The entire variable domain, with the rest obtained from reference TRBV11-2 and TRBJ2-3, is as follows: EAGVAQSPRYKIIEKRQSVAFWCNPISGHATLYWYQQILGQGPKLLIQFQNNGVVDDSQLPKDRFSAERLKGVDSTLKIQPAKLEDSAVYLCASMASADTQYFGPGTRLTVL.

The chain carries TRBV4-3 and TRBJ2-6, with 7 nucleotides matching TRBD1. Germline V CDR1 and CDR2: LGHNA, YSLEER. V lost 0 bases and J lost 12; bases outside the gene matches: 14. The CDR3 has 17 residues. The CDR3 DNA is TGCGCCAGCAGCCAAGATCTACAGGGGCCTAGTAAAGGCGTCCTGACTTTC. As protein: CASSQDLQGPSKGVLTF.

This rearrangement joins TRBV7-2 to TRBJ1-2; a weak D match, TRBD1 (6 bases). The CDR3 spans 14 residues. Trimming removed 4 bases from V and 8 bases from J, with 17 bases in between. Germline V gene sequence: CDR1 SGHTA, CDR2 FQGNSA. CDR3 loop: CASSSPGGLGGYTF. The CDR3 DNA reads as TGTGCCAGCAGCTCGCCTGGGGGGCTAGGAGGCTACACCTTC. Using reference TRBV7-2 and TRBJ1-2 for the parts outside the CDR3, the full variable domain is GAGVSQSPSNKVTEKGKDVELRCDPISGHTALYWYRQSLGQGLEFLIYFQGNSAPDKSGLPSDRFSAERTGGSVSTLTIQRTQQEDSAVYLCASSSPGGLGGYTFGSGTRLTVV.

V gene TRBV21-1 combines with J gene TRBJ1-3; the table's D call of TRBD1 was not tested on the DNA. TRBV21-1 is deemed a pseudogene. The CDR3 contains 16 residues. CDR3 in DNA: TGTGCCAGCAGCAAACCAGGGACAGCCTCTGGAAACACCATATATTTT. This sequence encodes CASSKPGTASGNTIYF.

This clone was found once. This sequence joins TRBV30 and TRBJ1-6, with 8 bases matching TRBD1. The CDR3 runs to 15 residues. Germline assignment: CDR1 GTSNPN and CDR2 SVGIG (reference sequence). The junction had 9 bases not matched to a gene; V was cut back by 4 bases and J by 7 bases. The CDR3 spells CAWKVRGPKNSPLHF. CDR3 bases: TGTGCCTGGAAGGTCAGGGGGCCTAAGAATTCACCCCTCCACTTT.

The V call is TRBV28, the J call TRBJ2-7; D remains ambiguous. CDR1 is MDHEN and CDR2 is SYDVKM in the germline V gene. The CDR3 loop spans 13 amino acids. The V end was cut by 1 base, the J end by 4 bases, with 8 bases between. The CDR3 region has the DNA TGTGCCAGCAGTTTATCTGACCCTTACGAGCAGTACTTC. It translates to CASSLSDPYEQYF.

J is TRBJ2-7 and V is TRBV2; 9 bases map to TRBD1. The V gene end was trimmed by 7 bases and the J gene end by 6 bases; junction bases not matched to a gene: 7. The germline gives CDR1 SNHLY, CDR2 FYNNEI. The length of the CDR3 is 13 residues. CDR3 amino acids: CASIRDREGEQYF. CDR3 sequence (DNA): TGTGCCAGCATTCGGGACAGGGAGGGCGAGCAGTACTTC.

This clone was seen a handful of times. In DNA, the CDR3 is TGCGCCAGCAGCGATCGAAGGGGTCAGCCCCAGCATTTT. This sequence encodes CASSDRRGQPQHF. The gene calls are TRBV10-1 and TRBJ1-5, with D maybe TRBD1 (5 bases). The CDR3 is 13 residues long. V dropped 6 bases and J dropped 6 bases, with 12 bases sitting between them. Germline CDR1 is WNHNN and CDR2 is SYGVQD (reference sequence).

The V call is TRBV7-2, the J call TRBJ2-3; TRBD1 or TRBD2 may be the D gene (5 bases each). Germline V lookup: CDR1 SGHTA, CDR2 FQGNSA. The V end lost 5 bases, the J end lost 1 base, and 10 bases lay between the germline ends. This CDR3 is 14 amino acids long. This CDR3 reads CASSLGRRTDTQYF. CDR3 nucleotides: TGTGCCAGCAGCCTGGGACGTCGCACAGATACGCAGTATTTT.

DNA of the CDR3: TGTGCCAGTAGTACCCGACCAGCGGGGCTCTATGGCTACACCTTC. Translated: CASSTRPAGLYGYTF. This chain connects TRBV19 to TRBJ1-2, with D possibly matching TRBD1 (5 bases). Germline-derived CDR1 and CDR2 are LNHDA and SQIVND (reference sequence). The V end was cut by 4 bases, the J end by 4 bases, with 16 bases between. The CDR3 length is 15 residues.

This rearrangement joins TRBV6-5 to TRBJ1-1; 8 nucleotides match TRBD1. The V gene end was trimmed by 5 bases and the J gene end by 5 bases; junction bases not matched to a gene: 10. The germline CDR1 and CDR2 sequences are MNHEY and SVGAGI. This CDR3 has 15 amino acids. The chain's CDR3 is CASSRGQALGTEAFF. Here the CDR3 DNA reads TGTGCCAGCAGTCGGGGACAGGCCCTCGGAACTGAAGCTTTCTTT.

This clone was seen only a few times. J is TRBJ2-5 and V is TRBV5-4; D is perhaps TRBD1 or TRBD2 (5 bases each). The V end lost 3 bases, the J end lost 1 base, and 16 bases lay between the germline ends. This CDR3 is built from 16 residues. Germline V gene lookup returns CDR1 SGHNT and CDR2 YYREEE (reference sequence). CDR3 sequence (DNA): TGTGCCAGCAGCTCGTCCGGGACGGTGCCCCAAGAGACCCAGTACTTC. This codes for CASSSSGTVPQETQYF. The whole variable domain, remainder taken from reference TRBV5-4 and TRBJ2-5, is ETGVTQSPTHLIKTRGQQVTLRCSSQSGHNTVSWYQQALGQGPQFIFQYYREEENGRGNFPPRFSGLQFPNYSSELNVNALELDDSALYLCASSSSGTVPQETQYFGPGTRLLVL.

This clone was recorded only once. The chain combines TRBV4-1 with TRBJ1-2, with D possibly TRBD1 on 6 matching bases. Trimming removed 5 bases from V and 6 bases from J, with 25 bases in between. In germline, CDR1 is MGHRA, CDR2 YSYEKL. The CDR3 has 17 amino acids. CDR3 loop: CASSKRQDEGTIHGYTF. The CDR3, as DNA: TGCGCCAGCAGCAAAAGACAGGACGAGGGTACAATCCATGGCTACACCTTC.

The chain is built from TRBV10-3 and TRBJ1-2; a possible D gene is TRBD1 (5 bases). V shed 11 bases and J shed 0 bases, with 10 bases lying between them. Germline assignment: CDR1 ENHRY and CDR2 SYGVKD. This CDR3 spans 12 amino acids. The CDR3 region has the DNA TGTGCCGGGCAGGGAGCTAACTATGGCTACACCTTC. Encoded protein: CAGQGANYGYTF.

The rearrangement uses TRBV5-5 and TRBJ2-3, with TRBD2 matching over 13 bases. In germline, CDR1 is SGHKS, CDR2 YYEKEE (reference sequence). Losses at the gene ends were 4 bases for V and 9 bases for J; bases not matched to a gene: 8. This CDR3 spans 15 amino acids. CDR3 nucleotide sequence: TGTGCCAGCAGCGTATTACTAGCGGGGGGGCACACGCAGTATTTT. Protein sequence: CASSVLLAGGHTQYF.

V and J are TRBV30 and TRBJ1-5; TRBD1 matches at 11 bases. The CDR3 totals 17 residues. V lost 1 base and J lost 4; bases outside the gene matches: 9. Germline CDR1 GTSNPN, CDR2 SVGIG (reference sequence). The CDR3: CAWSGGTGGIWNQPQHF. CDR3 DNA sequence: TGTGCCTGGAGTGGGGGGACAGGGGGTATTTGGAATCAGCCCCAGCATTTT.

The chain couples TRBV5-1 to TRBJ1-4, with 7 nucleotides matching TRBD1. After removal of 4 bases from V and 0 bases from J, the junction contained 9 bases not matched to a gene. This CDR3 comprises 17 residues. Germline V gives CDR1 SGHRS, CDR2 YFSETQ. The CDR3 loop is CASSDIKGAATNEKLFF. Here the CDR3 DNA reads TGCGCCAGCAGCGACATTAAGGGGGCGGCAACTAATGAAAAACTGTTTTTT.

The V and J genes are TRBV7-8 and TRBJ2-5; 9 positions agree with TRBD1. The germline V gene encodes CDR1 SGHVS and CDR2 FQNEAQ. J was trimmed by 7 bases and V by 1 base; bases with no gene match: 4. This CDR3 region has 14 residues. The CDR3 bases are TGTGCCAGCAGCTTAGGGGGGACAGGGTGGACCCAGTACTTC. It encodes CASSLGGTGWTQYF.